One T cell receptor beta chain is described in this entry. Its antigen is not identified. The data stem from a study of cytomegalovirus exposure and HLA in healthy donors. Findings of the study overall: According to a later analysis, most TCR beta chains associated with CMV appeared HLA-restricted. Researchers had no immune exposure information except CMV serostatus available. A later analysis by the authors found several of the most significant clusters apparently linked to common viral pathogens.

Healthy bone marrow donors made up the cohort. PCR amplification relied on 60 Vbeta primers (plus 13 Jbeta primers). Libraries were prepared by immunoSEQ multiplex PCR; TCRdb keeps only in-frame clonotypes and omits some of them. Here the sample spans more than 60,000 clones, around 77% being singletons. CDR3 length: 14 residues. V was pared by 5 bases and J by 4 bases, with 18 bases between. The germline gives CDR1 GTSNPN, CDR2 SVGIG (reference sequence). The sequencing input was PBMCs. The TCR was taken from a woman aged 25-40 years in good health and CMV-seronegative. The chain employs TRBV30 and TRBJ2-7; D remains unclear. CDR3 residues: CAWVGPESPYEQYF. CDR3 nucleotide sequence: TGTGCCTGGGTTGGGCCGGAATCCCCTTACGAGCAGTACTTC.